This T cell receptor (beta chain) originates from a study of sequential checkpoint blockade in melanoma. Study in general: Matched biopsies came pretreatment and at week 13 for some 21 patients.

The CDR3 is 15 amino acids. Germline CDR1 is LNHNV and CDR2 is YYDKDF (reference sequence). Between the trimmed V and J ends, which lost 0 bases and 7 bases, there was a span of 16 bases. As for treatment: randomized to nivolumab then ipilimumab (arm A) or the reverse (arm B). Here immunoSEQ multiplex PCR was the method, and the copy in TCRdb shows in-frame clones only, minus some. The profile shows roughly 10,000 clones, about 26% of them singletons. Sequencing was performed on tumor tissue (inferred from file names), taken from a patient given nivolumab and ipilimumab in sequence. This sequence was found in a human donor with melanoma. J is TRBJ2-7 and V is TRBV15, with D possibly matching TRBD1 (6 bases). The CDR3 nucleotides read TGTGCCACCAGCAGAGATCAGGGCAGGGGTGGAGAGCAGTACTTC. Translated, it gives CATSRDQGRGGEQYF.